This T cell receptor (beta chain) emerged from a study of blood T cell repertoires in COVID-19. Study background: Sites in the United States, Italy and Spain provided acute and convalescent COVID-19 samples. T cells, B-cell-depleted T cells, or PBMCs supplied cDNA or gDNA.

Sequencing was performed with immunoSEQ multiplex PCR; in TCRdb, only in-frame clones are kept and a portion is missing. The table shows 200,000 to 250,000 clones, with about 85% occurring only once. Looked up from germline, CDR1 is ENHRY and CDR2 is SYGVKD. The V end was cut by 11 bases, the J end by 0 bases, with 13 bases between. The CDR3 contains 13 residues. The genes are TRBV10-3 and TRBJ1-1, with a weak D call TRBD1 (5 bases). Sample: peripheral blood. This clonotype was obtained from a woman aged 45-59 years with COVID-19, enrolled during active disease. The CDR3, as DNA: TGTGCCTCCGGAGGGGTCATGAACACTGAAGCTTTCTTT. Its protein product is CASGGVMNTEAFF.